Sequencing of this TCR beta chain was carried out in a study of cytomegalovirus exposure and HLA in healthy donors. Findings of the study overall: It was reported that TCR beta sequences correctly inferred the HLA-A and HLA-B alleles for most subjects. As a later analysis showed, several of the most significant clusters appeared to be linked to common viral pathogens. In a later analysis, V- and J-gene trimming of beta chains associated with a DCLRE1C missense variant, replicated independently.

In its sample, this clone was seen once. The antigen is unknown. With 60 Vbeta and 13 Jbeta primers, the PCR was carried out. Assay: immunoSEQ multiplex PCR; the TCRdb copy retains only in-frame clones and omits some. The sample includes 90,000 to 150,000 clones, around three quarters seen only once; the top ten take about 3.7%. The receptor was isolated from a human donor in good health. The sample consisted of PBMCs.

CDR3 region: CASSGASGSSYNEQFF. CDR3 DNA: TGCGCCAGCAGCGGCGCTAGCGGGAGCTCCTACAATGAGCAGTTCTTC. The chain is built from TRBV5-1 and TRBJ2-1; 10 positions agree with TRBD2. The CDR3 spans 16 residues. Per the germline V gene, CDR1 is SGHRS and CDR2 is YFSETQ. The V segment lost 4 bases and the J segment 0 bases; nucleotides outside the gene matches: 4. Full variable domain (missing parts from reference TRBV5-1 and TRBJ2-1): KAGVTQTPRYLIKTRGQQVTLSCSPISGHRSVSWYQQTPGQGLQFLFEYFSETQRNKGNFPGRFSGRQFSNSRSEMNVSTLELGDSALYLCASSGASGSSYNEQFFGPGTRLTVL.